This T cell receptor beta chain was sequenced in a study of technical replicates of blood from a few donors. The count of this clone is one. V lost 6 bases to trimming and J lost 1 base, with 7 bases between them. The CDR3 is made up of 12 amino acids. The germline CDR1 and CDR2 sequences are SGDLS and YYNGEE. Measured with immunoSEQ multiplex PCR; TCRdb has only the in-frame clones, and not every one. The sample consists of roughly 69,000 clones, under 98% of them appearing once. The sample taken for sequencing was T cells isolated from PBMCs. This chain links TRBV9 with TRBJ1-1; unclear D gene. The TCR comes from a human donor in good health. CDR3: CASNTPNTEAFF. The CDR3 DNA is TGTGCCAGCAATACACCGAACACTGAAGCTTTCTTT. The whole variable domain, filled in from reference TRBV9 and TRBJ1-1, reads DSGVTQTPKHLITATGQRVTLRCSPRSGDLSVYWYQQSLDQGLQFLIQYYNGEERAKGNILERFSAQQFPDLHSELNLSSLELGDSALYFCASNTPNTEAFFGQGTRLTVV.